This TCR beta chain emerged from a study of identifying expanded T cells in peripheral blood. Study-level findings and limits: Technical replicates showed roughly 1.2 changed clones; two weeks about 16; four weeks 19. Clone count variance between approximately two-week samples rose with total template count.

During the collection period, no donor immune events like infections were recorded. On this clone itself: Antigen specificity is unknown.

Produced via immunoSEQ multiplex PCR; TCRdb's table is partial and in-frame only. The top ten hold approximately 8.9% of the sample, which has around 130,000 clones, approximately 86% seen once. The CDR3 covers 13 residues. The germline gives CDR1 ENHRY, CDR2 SYGVKD. Between the trimmed V and J ends, which lost 2 bases and 8 bases, there was a span of 12 bases. The rearrangement joins TRBV10-3 to TRBJ1-2; tentatively, D is TRBD1 (6 bases). Specimen: blood. This receptor was taken from a person aged 18-70 years in good health. The chain's CDR3 is CAISEPSGAGYTF. In DNA, the CDR3 is TGTGCCATCAGTGAGCCGTCAGGGGCCGGCTACACCTTC.